The clone carrying this T cell receptor beta chain came up once. Its antigen is unidentified. The data were taken from a study of CD8+ T cells in alopecia areata. Whole-study findings and limits: Within the top 100, expanded CD8+ clones significantly decreased with tofacitinib, as did scalp clonality.

The CDR3 is 13 amino acids. Trimming shortened V by 4 bases and J by 4 bases, and 10 bases separated the two germline ends. Germline V gene sequence: CDR1 MGHDK, CDR2 SYGVNS. As the sequencing template, cDNA was produced by extracting RNA and reverse transcribing it. Some clones are missing from TCRdb's copy, which holds only in-frame ones; the method was immunoSEQ multiplex PCR. The profile shows around 190,000 clones, more than 50% of them singletons. Treatment: oral pan-JAK inhibitor, 5-10 mg twice daily. The sample consisted of CD4+ T cells sorted from blood, taken at week 24, from a patient treated with tofacitinib. The TCR sequence derives from a human donor with alopecia areata. The chain uses TRBV25-1 and TRBJ1-1; no reliable D call. The CDR3 here is CASSAKLTTEAFF. The CDR3 nucleotides are TGTGCCAGCAGTGCCAAACTTACCACTGAAGCTTTCTTT.